A selection of T cell receptor beta chains follows, all from one sample in a study of shared clonotypes between healthy human individuals. TCRdb's table, derived via immunoSEQ multiplex PCR, lists solely in-frame clones and lacks some. The table lists around 2,000,000 clones, about 95% of them singletons, with 0.95% to 1.5% in the top ten. The sequenced material came from naive CD8+ T cells sorted from blood. Receptor source: a young man in good health. CDR3s include the opening cysteine and the closing phenylalanine or tryptophan. Each record gives: V gene, CDR3 length, D gene, J gene, clone size, CDR3 protein, CDR3 DNA. D genes are given only for firm matches. For some rows the clone size is stated as once, few or many, or as a class when expanded; others skip it.

TRBV27	14	NA	TRBJ1-2	once	CASSLTGSRYGYTF	TGTGCCAGCAGTTTGACCGGGTCGCGCTATGGCTACACCTTC
TRBV5-4	15	NA	TRBJ2-1	NA	CASSLVGGPGNEQFF	TGTGCCAGCAGCTTGGTTGGAGGCCCTGGCAATGAGCAGTTCTTC
TRBV25-1	16	TRBD1	TRBJ2-3	NA	CASSRGQGPSTDTQYF	TGTGCCAGCAGTAGAGGACAGGGCCCTAGCACAGATACGCAGTATTTT
TRBV9	14	TRBD2	TRBJ2-5	NA	CASSPSGRAETQYF	TGTGCCAGCAGCCCTAGCGGGAGGGCGGAGACCCAGTACTTC
TRBV20-1	11	NA	TRBJ1-2	NA	CSVFDTYGYTF	TGCAGTGTATTTGACACATATGGCTACACCTTC
TRBV6-6	14	NA	TRBJ1-1	once	CASSPLASNTEAFF	TGTGCCAGCAGTCCCCTCGCCTCGAACACTGAAGCTTTCTTT
TRBV21-1	16	NA	TRBJ1-6	NA	CASSKVAGGYNSPLHF	TGTGCCAGCAGCAAAGTAGCAGGGGGCTATAATTCACCCCTCCACTTT
TRBV4-1	15	NA	TRBJ1-1	NA	CASSLHSSMNTEAFF	TGCGCCAGCAGCCTCCACAGTAGTATGAACACTGAAGCTTTCTTT
TRBV7-6	13	NA	TRBJ1-2	NA	CASSLGESYGYTF	TGTGCCAGCAGCTTGGGAGAGAGCTATGGCTACACCTTC
TRBV28	14	NA	TRBJ2-7	NA	CASSLRTPPYEQYF	TGTGCCAGCAGTTTACGGACACCACCCTACGAGCAGTACTTC
TRBV7-9	15	TRBD2	TRBJ2-3	NA	CASSLLRGGPDTQYF	TGTGCCAGCAGCTTACTACGGGGGGGCCCAGATACGCAGTATTTT
TRBV7-6	13	NA	TRBJ1-4	once	CASSPGPGEKLFF	TGTGCCAGCAGCCCAGGGCCGGGTGAAAAACTGTTTTTT
TRBV5-6	15	NA	TRBJ1-3	NA	CASSLAGVSGNTIYF	TGTGCCAGCAGCTTGGCAGGGGTCTCTGGAAACACCATATATTTT
TRBV4-1	16	TRBD2	TRBJ2-1	NA	CASSQLSSGGAGEQFF	TGCGCCAGCAGCCAACTTAGTAGCGGGGGGGCTGGTGAGCAGTTCTTC
TRBV5-1	16	NA	TRBJ2-3	NA	CASSLVRVPSTDTQYF	TGCGCCAGCAGCTTGGTTAGAGTCCCTAGCACAGATACGCAGTATTTT
TRBV5-6	15	TRBD1	TRBJ1-3	NA	CASSLGQGFGNTIYF	TGTGCCAGCAGCTTGGGACAGGGCTTTGGAAACACCATATATTTT
TRBV11-2	13	TRBD1	TRBJ2-7	few	CASSAGQGYEQYF	TGTGCCAGCAGCGCGGGACAGGGCTACGAGCAGTACTTC
TRBV5-6	14	NA	TRBJ2-7	NA	CASSLGDSSYEQYF	TGTGCCAGCAGCTTGGGAGACAGCTCCTACGAGCAGTACTTC
TRBV29-1	15	TRBD1	TRBJ2-7	NA	CSVEGTGQTSYEQYF	TGCAGCGTTGAAGGGACAGGCCAAACCTCCTACGAGCAGTACTTC
TRBV5-3	14	TRBD2	TRBJ2-1	NA	CARSQLAAEDEQFF	TGTGCCAGAAGCCAACTAGCGGCGGAGGATGAGCAGTTCTTC
TRBV5-1	14	TRBD1	TRBJ2-7	NA	CASSVTGGYYEQYF	TGCGCCAGCAGCGTAACAGGGGGATACTACGAGCAGTACTTC
TRBV19	13	NA	TRBJ1-1	NA	CASSIDSETEAFF	TGTGCCAGTAGTATAGACAGTGAAACTGAAGCTTTCTTT
TRBV19	14	NA	TRBJ1-1	NA	CASSPQGGGPEAFF	TGTGCCAGTAGCCCACAGGGTGGGGGACCTGAAGCTTTCTTT
TRBV10-2	11	NA	TRBJ2-7	NA	CASSESRVQYF	TGCGCCAGCAGTGAGTCCCGGGTGCAGTACTTC
TRBV2	15	NA	TRBJ2-5	NA	CASRPVWSGQETQYF	TGTGCCAGCAGGCCCGTATGGAGCGGACAAGAGACCCAGTACTTC
TRBV19	13	NA	TRBJ2-7	NA	CATDSTGRGEQYF	TGTGCCACCGACTCGACAGGACGAGGCGAGCAGTACTTC
TRBV5-6	14	NA	TRBJ2-7	NA	CASSSGNWAYEQYF	TGTGCCAGCAGCTCAGGGAATTGGGCTTACGAGCAGTACTTC
TRBV6-4	15	TRBD1	TRBJ2-2	NA	CASSADRMNTGELFF	TGTGCCAGCAGTGCGGACAGGATGAACACCGGGGAGCTGTTTTTT
TRBV5-4	13	NA	TRBJ1-1	NA	CASSVQENTEAFF	TGTGCCAGCAGCGTACAGGAGAACACTGAAGCTTTCTTT
TRBV18	15	TRBD1	TRBJ1-4	NA	CASSSSGQGGEKLFF	TGTGCCAGCTCAAGCTCGGGACAGGGAGGAGAAAAACTGTTTTTT
TRBV13	15	NA	TRBJ2-7	NA	CASSLEGRESYEQYF	TGTGCCAGCAGCTTAGAGGGCAGGGAGAGCTACGAGCAGTACTTC
TRBV20-1	11	NA	TRBJ1-2	NA	CSARINYGYTF	TGCAGTGCCCGGATAAACTATGGCTACACCTTC
TRBV5-8	14	NA	TRBJ2-7	NA	CASSLGHNSYEQYF	TGTGCCAGCAGCTTGGGGCACAACTCCTACGAGCAGTACTTC
TRBV30	16	NA	TRBJ2-1	NA	CAWSWWTSSSYNEQFF	TGTGCCTGGAGTTGGTGGACTTCTAGCTCCTACAATGAGCAGTTCTTC
TRBV7-8	13	NA	TRBJ1-5	NA	CASSSQEGQPQHF	TGTGCCAGCAGCTCCCAAGAAGGGCAGCCCCAGCATTTT
TRBV29-1	11	NA	TRBJ1-3	once	CSVVEGNTIYF	TGCAGCGTTGTGGAAGGAAACACCATATATTTT
TRBV7-2	15	TRBD2	TRBJ2-7	NA	CASSLLRGGQGEQYF	TGTGCCAGCAGCTTATTACGGGGGGGCCAAGGCGAGCAGTACTTC
TRBV5-1	15	TRBD1	TRBJ2-3	NA	CASCPWTGGTDTQYF	TGCGCCAGCTGCCCGTGGACAGGGGGCACAGATACGCAGTATTTT
TRBV6-5	14	TRBD2	TRBJ2-2	once	CASSYAGEIGELFF	TGTGCCAGCAGTTACGCGGGGGAGATCGGGGAGCTGTTTTTT
TRBV9	14	NA	TRBJ2-7	NA	CASSLTGGVAEQYF	TGTGCCAGCAGCTTAACAGGGGGGGTAGCGGAGCAGTACTTC